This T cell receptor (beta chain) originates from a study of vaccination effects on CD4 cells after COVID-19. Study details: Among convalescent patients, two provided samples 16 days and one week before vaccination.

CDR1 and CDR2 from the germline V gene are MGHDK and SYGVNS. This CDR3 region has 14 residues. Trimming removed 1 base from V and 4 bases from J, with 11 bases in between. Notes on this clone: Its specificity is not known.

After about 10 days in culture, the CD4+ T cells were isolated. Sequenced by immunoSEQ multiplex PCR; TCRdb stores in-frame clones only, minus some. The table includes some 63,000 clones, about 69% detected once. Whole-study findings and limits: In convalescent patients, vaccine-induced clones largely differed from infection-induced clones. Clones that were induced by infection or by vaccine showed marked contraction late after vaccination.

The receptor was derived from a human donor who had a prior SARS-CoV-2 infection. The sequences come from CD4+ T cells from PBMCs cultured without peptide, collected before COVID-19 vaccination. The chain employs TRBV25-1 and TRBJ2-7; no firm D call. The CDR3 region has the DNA TGTGCCAGCAGTGAATCAAGACCCCCATACGAGCAGTACTTC. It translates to CASSESRPPYEQYF.